This T cell receptor beta chain was obtained from a study of cytomegalovirus exposure and HLA in healthy donors. The PCR ran on 60 Vbeta and 13 Jbeta primers. The data were produced by immunoSEQ multiplex PCR, yet TCRdb's version contains in-frame clones alone and is incomplete. This sample has approximately 90,000 clones, with around 82% found just once. Trimming stripped 4 bases from V and 0 bases from J, with 7 bases between. CDR1 and CDR2 from the germline V gene are SGHTA and FQGNSA. The CDR3 is 15 amino acids. The chain employs TRBV7-2 and TRBJ2-6, with a tentative D call TRBD2 (6 bases). The receptor's source is a man in his forties in good health and CMV-seronegative. Source material: PBMCs. The CDR3 DNA sequence: TGTGCCAGCAGCTGGGGGGTCTCTGGGGCCAACGTCCTGACTTTC. Translation gives CASSWGVSGANVLTF.